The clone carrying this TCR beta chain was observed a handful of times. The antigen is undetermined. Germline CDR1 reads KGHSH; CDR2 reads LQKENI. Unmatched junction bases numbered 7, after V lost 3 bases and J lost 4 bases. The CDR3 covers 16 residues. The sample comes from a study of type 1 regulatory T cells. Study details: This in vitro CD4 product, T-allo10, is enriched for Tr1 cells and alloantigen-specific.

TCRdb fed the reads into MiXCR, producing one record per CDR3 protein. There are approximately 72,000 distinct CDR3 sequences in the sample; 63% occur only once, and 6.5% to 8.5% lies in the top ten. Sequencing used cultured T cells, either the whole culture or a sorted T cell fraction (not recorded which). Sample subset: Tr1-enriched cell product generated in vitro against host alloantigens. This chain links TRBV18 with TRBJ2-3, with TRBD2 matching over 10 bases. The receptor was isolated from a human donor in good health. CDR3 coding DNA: TGTGCCAGCTCACCTCGGGGCCTAGCGGGAGCAGATACGCAGTATTTT. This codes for CASSPRGLAGADTQYF.